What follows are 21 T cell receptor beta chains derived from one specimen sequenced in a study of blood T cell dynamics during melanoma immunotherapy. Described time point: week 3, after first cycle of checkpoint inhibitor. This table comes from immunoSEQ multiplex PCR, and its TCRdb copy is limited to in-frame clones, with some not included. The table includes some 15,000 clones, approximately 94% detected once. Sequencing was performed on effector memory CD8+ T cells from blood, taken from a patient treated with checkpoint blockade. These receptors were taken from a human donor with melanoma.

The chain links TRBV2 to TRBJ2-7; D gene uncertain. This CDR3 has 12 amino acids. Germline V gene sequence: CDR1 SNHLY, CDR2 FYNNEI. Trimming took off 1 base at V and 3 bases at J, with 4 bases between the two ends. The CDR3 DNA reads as TGTGCCAGCAGTGAAGATTTCTACGAGCAGTACTTC. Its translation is CASSEDFYEQYF.

The chain's CDR3 is CASSAGHQPQHF. The CDR3 nucleotides read TGTGCCAGCAGTGCAGGGCATCAGCCCCAGCATTTT. V usage is TRBV25-1 and J usage is TRBJ1-5; weak D call: TRBD1 (5 bases). Trimming stripped 4 bases from V and 5 bases from J, with 6 bases between. The CDR3 is 12 amino acids. CDR1 MGHDK and CDR2 SYGVNS come from the germline V gene. The full variable domain, rest sourced from reference TRBV25-1 and TRBJ1-5, is EADIYQTPRYLVIGTGKKITLECSQTMGHDKMYWYQQDPGMELHLIHYSYGVNSTEKGDLSSESTVSRIRTEHFPLTLESARPSHTSQYLCASSAGHQPQHFGDGTRLSIL.

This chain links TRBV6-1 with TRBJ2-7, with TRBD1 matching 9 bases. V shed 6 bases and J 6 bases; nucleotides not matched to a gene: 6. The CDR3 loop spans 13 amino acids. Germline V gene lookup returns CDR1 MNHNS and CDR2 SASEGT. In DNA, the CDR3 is TGTGCCAGCAGCGCCGGGACAGGGCGCGAGCAGTACTTC. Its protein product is CASSAGTGREQYF.

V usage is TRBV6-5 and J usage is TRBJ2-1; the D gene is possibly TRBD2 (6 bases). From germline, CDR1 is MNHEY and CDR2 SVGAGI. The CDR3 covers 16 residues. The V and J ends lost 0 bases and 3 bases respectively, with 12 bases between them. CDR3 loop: CASSYSGGTLYNEQFF. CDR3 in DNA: TGTGCCAGCAGTTACTCAGGCGGGACCCTCTACAATGAGCAGTTCTTC.

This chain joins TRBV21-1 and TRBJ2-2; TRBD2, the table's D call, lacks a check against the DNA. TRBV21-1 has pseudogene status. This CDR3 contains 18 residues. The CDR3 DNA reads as TGTGCCAGCAGCAAAGCTATATGGCGGGAGGGTGGCACCGGGGAGCTGTTTTTT. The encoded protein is CASSKAIWREGGTGELFF.

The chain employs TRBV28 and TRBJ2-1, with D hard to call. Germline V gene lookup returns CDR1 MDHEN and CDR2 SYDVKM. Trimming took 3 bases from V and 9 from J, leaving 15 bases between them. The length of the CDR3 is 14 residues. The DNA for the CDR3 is TGTGCCAGCAGTTTGCTCTCCCCTACAATTGAGCAGTTCTTC. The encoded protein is CASSLLSPTIEQFF.

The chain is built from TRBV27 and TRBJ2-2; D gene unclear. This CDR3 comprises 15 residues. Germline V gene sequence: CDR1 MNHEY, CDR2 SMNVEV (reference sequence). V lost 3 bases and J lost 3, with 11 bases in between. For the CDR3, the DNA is TGTGCCAGCAGTTTCTGGGGAACGGACACCGGGGAGCTGTTTTTT. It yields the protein CASSFWGTDTGELFF.

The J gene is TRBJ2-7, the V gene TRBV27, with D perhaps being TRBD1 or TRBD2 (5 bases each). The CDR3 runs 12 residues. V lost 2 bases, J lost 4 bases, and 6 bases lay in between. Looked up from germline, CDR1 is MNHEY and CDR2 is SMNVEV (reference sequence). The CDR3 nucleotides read TGTGCCAGCAGTTTAGGGGGATACGAGCAGTACTTC. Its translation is CASSLGGYEQYF.

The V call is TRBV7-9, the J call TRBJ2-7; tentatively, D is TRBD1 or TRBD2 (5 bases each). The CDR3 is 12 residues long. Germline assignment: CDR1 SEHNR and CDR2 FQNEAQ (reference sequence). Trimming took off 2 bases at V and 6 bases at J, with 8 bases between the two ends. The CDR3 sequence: CASSLRGVEQYF. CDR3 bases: TGTGCCAGCAGCTTAAGAGGGGTCGAGCAGTACTTC.

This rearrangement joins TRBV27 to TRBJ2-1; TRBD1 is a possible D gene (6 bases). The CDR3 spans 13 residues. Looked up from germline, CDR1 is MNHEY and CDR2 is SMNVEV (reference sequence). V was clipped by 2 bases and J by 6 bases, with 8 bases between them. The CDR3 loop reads CASSLNRVNEQFF. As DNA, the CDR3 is TGTGCCAGCAGTTTAAACAGGGTCAATGAGCAGTTCTTC.

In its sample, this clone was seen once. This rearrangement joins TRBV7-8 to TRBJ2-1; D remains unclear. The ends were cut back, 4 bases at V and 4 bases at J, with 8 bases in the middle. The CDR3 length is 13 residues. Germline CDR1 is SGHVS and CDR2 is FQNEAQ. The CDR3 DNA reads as TGTGCCAGCAGCTACGGACGGTACAATGAGCAGTTCTTC. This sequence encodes CASSYGRYNEQFF.

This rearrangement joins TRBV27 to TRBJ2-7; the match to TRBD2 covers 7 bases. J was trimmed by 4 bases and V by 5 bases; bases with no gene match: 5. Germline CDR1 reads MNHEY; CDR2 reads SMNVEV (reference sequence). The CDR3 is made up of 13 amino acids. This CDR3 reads CASSGWEGYEQYF. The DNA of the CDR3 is TGTGCCAGCAGTGGGTGGGAGGGGTACGAGCAGTACTTC.

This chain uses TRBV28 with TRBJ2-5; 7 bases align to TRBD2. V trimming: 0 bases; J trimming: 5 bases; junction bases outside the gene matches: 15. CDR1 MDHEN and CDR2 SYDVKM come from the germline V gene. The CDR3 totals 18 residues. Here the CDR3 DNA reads TGTGCCAGCAGTTTATGGGGTGGTTCGGCGGGAGTTGGGGAGACCCAGTACTTC. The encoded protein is CASSLWGGSAGVGETQYF.

CDR3 DNA sequence: TGTGCCAGTAGTATAGATCTATCCTCCGGACCCGAAGTCCTTCCGGGCTACACCTTC. Translating it yields CASSIDLSSGPEVLPGYTF. The rearrangement joins TRBV19 to TRBJ1-2; D gene unclear. Germline values: CDR1 LNHDA, CDR2 SQIVND (reference sequence). V lost 0 bases and J lost 8, with 28 bases in between. The CDR3 is made up of 19 amino acids.

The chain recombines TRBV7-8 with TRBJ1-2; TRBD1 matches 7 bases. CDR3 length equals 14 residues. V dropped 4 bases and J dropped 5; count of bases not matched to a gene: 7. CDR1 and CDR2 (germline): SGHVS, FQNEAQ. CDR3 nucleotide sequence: TGTGCCAGCAGCTACGCCGGGACAGAGTATGGCTACACCTTC. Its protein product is CASSYAGTEYGYTF.

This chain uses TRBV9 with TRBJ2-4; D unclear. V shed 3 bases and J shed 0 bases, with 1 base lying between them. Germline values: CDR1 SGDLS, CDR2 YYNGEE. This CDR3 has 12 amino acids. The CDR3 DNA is TGTGCCAGCAGCGGAGCCAAAAACATTCAGTACTTC. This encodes CASSGAKNIQYF.

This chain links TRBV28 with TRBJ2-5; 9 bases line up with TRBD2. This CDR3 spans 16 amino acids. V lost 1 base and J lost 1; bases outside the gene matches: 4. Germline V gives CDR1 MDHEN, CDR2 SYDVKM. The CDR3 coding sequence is TGTGCCAGCAGTTTATTTAGCGGGAGCATCCAAGAGACCCAGTACTTC. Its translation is CASSLFSGSIQETQYF.

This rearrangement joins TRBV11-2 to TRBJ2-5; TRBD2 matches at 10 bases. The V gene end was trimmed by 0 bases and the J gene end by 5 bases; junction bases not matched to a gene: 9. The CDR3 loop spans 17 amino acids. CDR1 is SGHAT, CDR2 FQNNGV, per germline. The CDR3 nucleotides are TGTGCCAGCAGCTTAGATCGAAGCGGGAGGGCTCGGGAGACCCAGTACTTC. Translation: CASSLDRSGRARETQYF.

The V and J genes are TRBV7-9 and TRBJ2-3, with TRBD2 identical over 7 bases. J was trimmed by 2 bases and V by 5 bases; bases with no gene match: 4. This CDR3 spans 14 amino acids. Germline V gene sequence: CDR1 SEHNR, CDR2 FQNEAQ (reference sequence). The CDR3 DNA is TGTGCCAGCAGCCATAGCGGGCTCACAGATACGCAGTATTTT. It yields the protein CASSHSGLTDTQYF.

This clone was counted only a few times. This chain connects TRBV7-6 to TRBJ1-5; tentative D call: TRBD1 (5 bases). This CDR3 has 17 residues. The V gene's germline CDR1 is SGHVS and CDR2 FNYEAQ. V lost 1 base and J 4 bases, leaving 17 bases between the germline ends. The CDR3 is CASSLVAGQKGNQPQHF. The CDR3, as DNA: TGTGCCAGCAGCTTAGTAGCAGGGCAAAAGGGGAATCAGCCCCAGCATTTT.

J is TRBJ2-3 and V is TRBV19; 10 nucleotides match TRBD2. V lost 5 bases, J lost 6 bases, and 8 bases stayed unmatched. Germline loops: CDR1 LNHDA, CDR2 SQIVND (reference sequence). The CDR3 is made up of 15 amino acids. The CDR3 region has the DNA TGTGCCAGTAGTCCTCTAGCGGGAGCCCCCGATACGCAGTATTTT. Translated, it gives CASSPLAGAPDTQYF. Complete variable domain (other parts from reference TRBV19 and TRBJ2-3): DGGITQSPKYLFRKEGQNVTLSCEQNLNHDAMYWYRQDPGQGLRLIYYSQIVNDFQKGDIAEGYSVSREKKESFPLTVTSAQKNPTAFYLCASSPLAGAPDTQYFGPGTRLTVL.